Reported below is one TCR beta chain. It lacks a known antigen. Within one base of it there is no much larger clone, and no base qualities were kept. This entry is derived from a study of blood T cell repertoires in COVID-19 (dated by TCRdb to 2020 to 2021). A note on the overall study: The collaborator samples originated in the United States, Italy and Spain and spanned the acute and convalescent phases of COVID-19. The prospective study material was composed of cDNA or gDNA derived from T cells, B-cell-depleted T cells, or PBMCs. The dataset comprised deeply sampled blood TCRbeta repertoires from subjects exposed to, actively infected with, or recovered from COVID-19. HLA class I and class II types, where available, came from metadata supplied by the sample provider rather than from assay-based typing. The repertoires were released in a freely available public database meant as a resource for research on the immune response to SARS-CoV-2. The sample metadata nearly always contained a de-identified subject ID, COVID-19 status, age in years and sex. The samples were drawn from the first 160 participants of the ongoing ImmuneRACE study and from roughly 1,300 subjects provided by 6 global collaborators.

The paper as a whole reports these results and caveats: How much clinical and demographic metadata was included differed by source and by participant, and the metadata was provided uncurated.

The immunoSEQ Assay, a bias-controlled multiplex PCR, was used to amplify TCRbeta CDR3 regions from genomic DNA. The published analysis was carried out like this. The number of nucleated cells in each sample was estimated from the amplification of reference gene primers within the assay. To quantify the absolute abundance of each unique TCRbeta CDR3 rearrangement, sequence reads were collapsed and filtered. Productive Simpson clonality was computed per sample as the square root of Simpson's diversity index over productive rearrangements. Imported from immuneACCESS, the table was reduced by TCRdb to in-frame sequences with V and J called. These copies leave out some clones; in studies compared against another copy, an unresolved V gene accounts for under half, and the cause of the remainder is not known. The V and J calls and clone size were taken over from that table, and D and trimming were inferred from the DNA. This sample holds about 100,000 clones; roughly 80% were observed only once. The ten largest clones capture approximately 9.6% of the sample.

The CDR3, cysteine through phenylalanine, is 16 amino acids long. The sequence is cut down to CDR3 DNA, 48 bases in frame from base 1. Taken from the germline V gene (reference sequence), the CDR1 and CDR2 loops are GTSNPN and SVGIG. V and J are truncated by 1 base and 0 bases respectively, leaving an intervening sequence of 13 bases. The collaborating institutions used their own protocols to collect whole blood in K2EDTA tubes. Collaborator samples were shipped for TCRbeta analysis as frozen whole blood, isolated PBMCs, or DNA extracted from either sample type. The sample taken for sequencing was peripheral blood. The receptor's source is a man between 60 and 75 years old with active or convalescent COVID-19. Recombination linked TRBV30 to TRBJ1-3; a tentative D call is TRBD1 (5 bases match). In nucleotide form, the sequence is TGTGCCTGGAGTGCCTGGACACTTAACTCTGGAAACACCATATATTTT. Its amino acids are CAWSAWTLNSGNTIYF.